These 17 T cell receptor beta chains originate from one sample sequenced in a study of beta chain features in type 1 diabetes. Expressed TCRB transcripts were sequenced after all isolated RNA was converted to cDNA. The table came from immunoSEQ multiplex PCR; TCRdb's copy has only in-frame clones and leaves some out. This table has 400,000 to 500,000 clones, about 15% appearing once. Sequencing was carried out using naive CD4+ T cells from blood. The source is a man aged 25-45 years in good health.

This clone has more than one count but fewer than ten. The chain is built from TRBV15 and TRBJ2-7, with D perhaps matching TRBD1 or TRBD2 (5 bases each). In germline, CDR1 is LNHNV, CDR2 YYDKDF (reference sequence). CDR3 length: 14 residues. Deletions cut 8 bases from V and 0 bases from J, with 14 bases between. CDR3 residues: CATRGTGSSYEQYF. In nucleotides, the CDR3 is TGTGCCACCCGAGGGACGGGAAGCTCCTACGAGCAGTACTTC.

This clone was recorded a few times. The chain employs TRBV5-1 and TRBJ2-1, with 8 bases identical to TRBD1. The CDR3 has 15 residues. The germline V gene has CDR1 SGHRS and CDR2 YFSETQ. After removal of 6 bases from V and 3 bases from J, the junction contained 8 bases not matched to a gene. The CDR3 bases are TGCGCCAGCACACAACAGGGGGTGAGCTACAATGAGCAGTTCTTC. Its protein is CASTQQGVSYNEQFF.

This clone was recorded a few times. The chain couples TRBV7-6 to TRBJ1-4; TRBD1 matches at 9 bases. The CDR3 length is 14 residues. Trimming cost V 5 bases and J 8 bases; bases outside gene matches: 6. CDR1 and CDR2 (germline): SGHVS, FNYEAQ. This chain's CDR3 is CASSAGTGKEKLFF. DNA of the CDR3: TGTGCCAGCAGCGCCGGGACAGGGAAGGAAAAACTGTTTTTT.

This clone was seen only a few times. This chain connects TRBV30 to TRBJ1-5; 8 bases agree with TRBD1. Trimming at V came to 2 bases and at J to 2 bases, leaving 2 bases not matched to a gene. This CDR3 comprises 14 residues. Germline lookup yields CDR1 GTSNPN and CDR2 SVGIG (reference sequence). CDR3 residues: CAWSQGAGNQPQHF. CDR3 DNA sequence: TGTGCCTGGAGTCAGGGGGCAGGCAATCAGCCCCAGCATTTT. The complete variable domain, with remaining parts taken from reference TRBV30 and TRBJ1-5, reads SQTIHQWPATLVQPVGSPLSLECTVEGTSNPNLYWYRQAAGRGLQLLFYSVGIGQISSEVPQNLSASRPQDRQFILSSKKLLLSDSGFYLCAWSQGAGNQPQHFGDGTRLSIL.

For this clone: This specimen includes other DNA sequences encoding the same CDR3. The V gene is TRBV29-1, the J gene TRBJ2-5; D might be TRBD1 or TRBD2, each matching 6 bases. This CDR3 is built from 13 residues. Germline V gene lookup returns CDR1 SQVTM and CDR2 ANQGSEA. V lost 5 bases, J lost 0 bases, and 10 bases lay in between. The CDR3 spells CSVSGANQETQYF. CDR3 bases: TGCAGCGTTTCGGGGGCTAACCAAGAGACCCAGTACTTC.

Only a few counts were recorded for this clone. The chain joins TRBV5-6 to TRBJ2-3, with D perhaps TRBD2 (5 bases). The CDR3 extends over 14 amino acids. V was pared by 0 bases and J by 2 bases, with 7 bases between. Germline V gene lookup returns CDR1 SGHDT and CDR2 YYEEEE. For the CDR3, the DNA is TGTGCCAGCAGCTTGGCGGGGAACACAGATACGCAGTATTTT. This sequence encodes CASSLAGNTDTQYF.

V is TRBV4-3 and J is TRBJ2-4; 7 bases are shared with TRBD2. Germline V lookup: CDR1 LGHNA, CDR2 YSLEER. The J segment lost 5 bases and the V segment lost 3 bases, leaving 7 bases of the junction unmatched. The length of the CDR3 is 15 residues. The chain's CDR3 is CASSQQTAGENIQYF. The CDR3 DNA reads TGCGCCAGCAGCCAGCAAACGGCGGGGGAAAACATTCAGTACTTC.

The chain joins TRBV5-1 to TRBJ2-3; 10 positions agree with TRBD2. With V trimmed by 4 bases and J by 4 bases, 6 bases remained unmatched. Germline V gives CDR1 SGHRS, CDR2 YFSETQ. The CDR3 contains 15 residues. This CDR3 is CASSGSGRAADTQYF. CDR3 bases: TGCGCCAGCAGCGGCAGCGGGAGGGCCGCAGATACGCAGTATTTT. Full variable domain (missing parts from reference TRBV5-1 and TRBJ2-3): KAGVTQTPRYLIKTRGQQVTLSCSPISGHRSVSWYQQTPGQGLQFLFEYFSETQRNKGNFPGRFSGRQFSNSRSEMNVSTLELGDSALYLCASSGSGRAADTQYFGPGTRLTVL.

This clone has only a few counts. The rearrangement links TRBV19 to TRBJ1-6, with TRBD1 matching over 7 bases. Unmatched junction bases numbered 5, after V lost 7 bases and J lost 5 bases. Germline V gene lookup returns CDR1 LNHDA and CDR2 SQIVND (reference sequence). This CDR3 comprises 14 residues. This CDR3 is CASNLGTDNSPLHF. CDR3 bases: TGTGCCAGTAATCTAGGGACAGATAATTCACCCCTCCACTTT.

The chain carries TRBV4-3 and TRBJ1-2; tentatively, D is TRBD1 (5 bases). Germline V lookup: CDR1 LGHNA, CDR2 YSLEER. The CDR3 runs to 13 residues. V lost 4 bases and J lost 7, with 13 bases in between. The CDR3 loop reads CASSREGAAGYTF. Here the CDR3 DNA reads TGCGCCAGCAGCCGAGAAGGGGCTGCTGGCTACACCTTC.

This rearrangement joins TRBV6-5 to TRBJ2-3; perhaps TRBD2 as D (5 bases). The germline V and J ends were trimmed by 5 bases and 11 bases, with 11 bases remaining between them. This CDR3 has 11 residues. The V gene's germline CDR1 is MNHEY and CDR2 SVGAGI. The CDR3 region has the DNA TGTGCCAGCAGTCGCGGGTCGGAGCAGTATTTT. Protein: CASSRGSEQYF.

This chain links TRBV15 with TRBJ1-2, with 7 positions matching TRBD1. Germline CDR1 and CDR2: LNHNV and YYDKDF (reference sequence). CDR3 length equals 13 residues. V trimming: 1 base; J trimming: 8 bases; junction bases outside the gene matches: 4. The CDR3 sequence is CATSRGTGLGYTF. Written as DNA, the CDR3 is TGTGCCACCAGCAGAGGGACAGGACTCGGCTACACCTTC.

The J gene is TRBJ1-2, the V gene TRBV2; a possible D gene is TRBD1 (6 bases). In germline, CDR1 is SNHLY, CDR2 FYNNEI. V was pared by 2 bases and J by 6 bases, with 10 bases between. The CDR3 runs 13 residues. CDR3 protein: CASSENRVDGYTF. CDR3 nucleotides: TGTGCCAGCAGTGAAAACAGGGTAGATGGCTACACCTTC.

This clone was seen a handful of times. V and J are TRBV25-1 and TRBJ1-1, with D perhaps TRBD1 (5 bases). The CDR3 has 16 residues. V shed 4 bases and J shed 0 bases, with 15 bases lying between them. Germline assignment: CDR1 MGHDK and CDR2 SYGVNS. The CDR3 spells CASSAPGRTMNTEAFF. The CDR3 bases are TGTGCCAGCAGTGCACCGGGACGTACGATGAACACTGAAGCTTTCTTT.

The chain couples TRBV27 to TRBJ1-2; D gene unclear. V was clipped by 6 bases and J by 7 bases, with 15 bases between them. The CDR3 has 13 amino acids. Germline V lookup: CDR1 MNHEY, CDR2 SMNVEV (reference sequence). The CDR3 region has the DNA TGTGCCAGCAGGATGGGGTACGGTTCTGGCTACACCTTC. It yields the protein CASRMGYGSGYTF.

J is TRBJ2-2 and V is TRBV9; D is possibly TRBD1 or TRBD2 (5 bases each). The germline V gene has CDR1 SGDLS and CDR2 YYNGEE. V dropped 0 bases and J dropped 4 bases, with 19 bases sitting between them. The CDR3 has 18 residues. CDR3 nucleotide sequence: TGTGCCAGCAGCGTAGCTACGTCCGTTGGGGACCTCACCGGGGAGCTGTTTTTT. Residues: CASSVATSVGDLTGELFF.

In its sample, this clone was seen a few times. The chain recombines TRBV7-3 with TRBJ2-3; 8 bases are a match to TRBD1. The junction had 1 base not matched to a gene; V was cut back by 3 bases and J by 2 bases. CDR3 length equals 14 residues. The germline V gene has CDR1 SGHTA and CDR2 FQGTGA. The chain's CDR3 is CASSFQGATDTQYF. CDR3 coding DNA: TGTGCCAGCAGCTTTCAGGGGGCCACAGATACGCAGTATTTT.